This TCR beta chain was obtained from a study of blood T cell repertoires in COVID-19. Study background: From T cells, B-cell-depleted T cells, or PBMCs came the material, which was cDNA or gDNA.

This clone came up a few times. Methods used by the authors: Estimation of nucleated cell counts relied on the amplification of reference gene primers. Produced via immunoSEQ multiplex PCR; TCRdb's table is partial and in-frame only. V, J and clone size derive from that table, while D and trimming were established from the DNA sequence. The repertoire holds about 260,000 clones, with about 88% as singletons. Germline V gene lookup returns CDR1 MNHNS and CDR2 SASEGT. The CDR3 extends over 15 amino acids. Losses at the gene ends were 2 bases for V and 4 bases for J; bases not matched to a gene: 7. This chain uses TRBV6-1 with TRBJ1-2; 7 nucleotides line up with TRBD1. The material sequenced was peripheral blood. The TCR was taken from a man aged 55 to 70 who had recovered from COVID-19. This CDR3 is CASSETGRGIYGYTF. The DNA of the CDR3 is TGTGCCAGCAGTGAAACTGGCAGGGGGATCTATGGCTACACCTTC.